These T cell receptor beta chains were read from a single sample in a study of T cell responses to AZD1222 COVID-19 vaccine. The data were produced by immunoSEQ multiplex PCR, yet TCRdb's version contains in-frame clones alone and is incomplete. The table has 75,000 to 85,000 clones, roughly nine tenths seen once; the top ten hold about 4.3%. The material sequenced was peripheral blood, taken on day 0 of AZD1222 vaccination. All receptors derive from an adult in good health. The CDR3 runs from the conserved cysteine through the conserved F or W.

V	CDR3
TRBV7-3	CASSTGQGITSTDTQYF
TRBV20-1	CSADRENIQYF
TRBV4-3	CASSLSDEQFF
TRBV30	CAWSQVYEQYF
TRBV2	CASNQGAYSNQPQHF
TRBV7-9	CASSLLDEQFF
TRBV5-1	CASTRDTNEKLFF
TRBV5-1	CASSLRTVDTGELFF
TRBV7-6	CASSPVFRREARTEAFF
TRBV9	CASSETSKSYEQYF
TRBV11-2	CASSLGHINEQFF
TRBV11-2	CASRDLRGGEKLFF
TRBV7-9	CASSLVGQVYEQYF
TRBV10-3	CAISEGPRDTIYF
TRBV6-6	CASSRGPRRSSQETQYF
TRBV7-2	CASSPRTGVRGYTF
TRBV6-5	CASSYVQNQFF
TRBV4-1	CASSQRFTVSSYEQYF
TRBV27	CASSLGAGQHETQYF
TRBV20-1	CSASQGNQETQYF
TRBV19	CASSRLDGTSPGELFF
TRBV12-3/TRBV12-4	CASSLMGNYGYTF
TRBV11-2	CASSLLTGGYEGYTF
TRBV11-2	CASSISGDMNTEAFF
TRBV7-8	CASSPLSTAAEKLFF
TRBV11-2	CASSPGTSSVQYF
TRBV12-3/TRBV12-4	CASSPHPDTQYF
TRBV10-3	CAIMDGTSNQPQHF
TRBV15	CATSRDWSESLGGPYSTDTQYF
TRBV19	CASSRGQGEPHYGYTF
TRBV18	CASSRYREKGSGANVLTF
TRBV12-3/TRBV12-4	CASSWGQNTEAFF
TRBV3-1/TRBV3-2	CASSHSYQETQYF
TRBV25-1	CATGRGAVTGELFF
TRBV11-2	CASSAGQGASDTQYF
TRBV11-3	CASSSAQETQYF
TRBV29-1	CSVEAWGGITEAFF
TRBV6-5	CASSYTKDPGSEAFF
TRBV29-1	CSAWDSDTNYGYTF
TRBV12-5	CASGLGLGLAKNIQYF
TRBV6-5	CASSLGGANYGYTF
TRBV7-9	CASSNPRRRYEQYF
TRBV9	CASSVTSGVFNEQFF
TRBV5-1	CASSRASGGFEQFF
TRBV11-3	CASSFATGLQETQYF
TRBV12-5	CATGSLTYEQYF
TRBV5-1	CASSPTFGDTQYF
TRBV6-6	CASSRSNTEAFF
TRBV30	CAWRRGQPLHF